The TCR beta chain described here comes from a study of blood T cells in healthy people across ages (dated by TCRdb to the mid-2010s). Background for the entire study: In model experiments, roughly one uniquely barcoded TCR beta cDNA molecule per two T cells was captured by template switching. Donors of different ages were randomly distributed across sequencing lanes to avoid experimental bias. Using the same blood draw, the study looked at two additional independent replicas of 1 million unique cDNA reads for two donors, one aged 18 to 30 and the other aged 80 or older. Using deep sequencing normalized with unique cDNA molecular identifiers, the study measured how TCR beta repertoire diversity changes with age. Four age groups were formed from the donors: young (average roughly 15 years), middle-aged (around 37), aged (62) and long-lived (82).

The germline V gene (reference sequence) sets CDR1 to DFQATT and CDR2 to SNEGSKA. A distance of 13 bases separates the germline ends of V and J, which lose 3 bases and 2 bases respectively. Including cysteine and phenylalanine, the CDR3 has 14 amino acids. Only the CDR3 region is kept as DNA, spanning 42 bases read in frame from base 1. The study at large found these results: Because the CMV infection status of the donors was unknown, age-related changes in expanded clonotypes may potentially have been confounded. The percentage of naive T cells measured by flow cytometry correlated strongly with observed TCR beta diversity. As age increased, observed TCR beta diversity per million T cells dropped in a roughly linear way, and a significant reduction was already evident by age about 40. Conclusive comparison of naive and antigen-experienced compartments was prevented by the profiling of bulk unsorted PBMCs. Total diversity estimates from one million sequenced T cells were considered lower bounds and underestimates. Compared with the aged group, more naive CD4+ T cells, fewer expanded clones and increased TCR diversity were shown by the long-lived group, suggesting age selection.

This clonotype was recorded only once. The specificity of this receptor is unknown. Per-base quality was not reported, and no clone a single base away is much larger than it. Evidence from a single read is weak. The method was 5' RACE. The data were produced on an Illumina HiSeq 2500. A second PCR of 7 to 11 cycles was performed with a sample-barcoded 5' primer and a J-beta primer mix. A unique molecular identifier was introduced onto each TCR beta cDNA molecule by a template-switch 5' adaptor carrying 12 random nucleotides. Each sample yielded at least 2.5 million CDR3-containing paired-end reads. First-strand cDNA was synthesized from all RNA with the Mint cDNA synthesis kit, primed by a TRBC-specific oligonucleotide. After uracil-DNA glycosylase treatment, a first 18-cycle PCR used universal primers M1SS and BC2_uni_R on all cDNA. Under the source paper's analysis protocol: For normalization, 1 million high-quality reads were randomly selected from each sample, with every read carrying a distinct molecular identifier. Reads sharing molecular identifiers were discarded rather than binned into consensus sequences. CDR3 identification, clonotype clustering and error correction used MiTCR with a Q25 quality threshold and the strictest error-elimination algorithm. A nonparametric unseen species model with Euler transformation was used to estimate lower-bound total TCR beta diversity. TCRdb took the public reads, trimmed them with fastp at Q25, ran MiXCR for clone calling and kept in-frame beta chains. CDR3 protein sequences are deduplicated, and each keeps its most common genes and DNA. These V and J calls derive from TCRdb rather than the authors' analysis. This sample gives some 370,000 distinct CDR3 sequences in total; approximately 51% of them show up just once. Approximately 51% of the sample is held by the ten biggest clonotypes.

Donors were 40 or so systemically healthy Caucasian individuals from Russia aged 6 to 90 years. Each donor gave around 9.5 milliliters of peripheral blood, collected into EDTA-treated Vacutainer tubes. Ficoll-Paque density-gradient centrifugation was used to isolate PBMCs, with at least 6.5 million per sample. Total RNA was extracted from PBMCs with Trizol reagent, with at least 6 micrograms obtained per sample. Naive CD45RAhigh/CD27high T cell percentages were measured by flow cytometry on a PBMC aliquot from every donor. The TCR originated in a man aged 55 to 70 in good health. The rearrangement joined TRBV20-1 to TRBJ1-1; 6 matching bases give a weak D call of TRBD1. What was sequenced was blood. CDR3 region: CSARGRQVNTEAFF. The sequenced DNA: TGCAGTGCTAGGGGGCGACAGGTAAACACTGAAGCTTTCTTT.